The 22 T cell receptor beta chains below come from one sample, sequenced in a study of shared clonotypes between healthy human individuals. Some clones are missing from TCRdb's copy, which holds only in-frame ones; the method was immunoSEQ multiplex PCR. This table has 980,000 or so clones, approximately 76% appearing once. The sample comprised memory CD4+ T cells sorted from blood. As for subset: CD45RA-negative fraction. Receptors originate from a man aged 18 to 35 in good health.

The chain combines TRBV29-1 with TRBJ1-3; no clear D gene. Germline values: CDR1 SQVTM, CDR2 ANQGSEA. V was pared by 0 bases and J by 4 bases, with 4 bases between. The CDR3 is 12 residues long. CDR3 nucleotide sequence: TGCAGCGTTGAAGATGCCGGAAACACCATATATTTT. Translation: CSVEDAGNTIYF.

The V call is TRBV20-1, the J call TRBJ2-5; D ambiguous. There are 11 residues in the CDR3. Trimming took 7 bases from V and 5 from J, leaving 11 bases between them. Germline V gene sequence: CDR1 DFQATT, CDR2 SNEGSKA (reference sequence). In nucleotides, the CDR3 is TGCAGTGTCATCAACGCGGAGACCCAGTACTTC. It codes for CSVINAETQYF.

V gene TRBV2 combines with J gene TRBJ1-5; 7 bases fit TRBD1. The length of the CDR3 is 14 residues. Germline V gene lookup returns CDR1 SNHLY and CDR2 FYNNEI. With 6 bases clipped from V and 0 bases from J, the junction kept 2 bases outside the gene matches. DNA of the CDR3: TGTGCCAGCAGGGGACAGACTAGCAATCAGCCCCAGCATTTT. This codes for CASRGQTSNQPQHF.

The chain recombines TRBV9 with TRBJ2-1, with TRBD1 matching 9 bases. The junction had 4 bases not matched to a gene; V was cut back by 2 bases and J by 10 bases. The CDR3 is 13 amino acids. Per germline, CDR1 SGDLS and CDR2 YYNGEE. The CDR3 DNA reads as TGTGCCAGCAGCGTGGGACAGGGAGGGGAGCAGTTCTTC. This gives the protein CASSVGQGGEQFF.

The CDR3 DNA follows: TGTGCCACCAGCGAAGCGGGAGTGTTGTTTTTT. The encoded protein is CATSEAGVLFF. This chain connects TRBV10-3 to TRBJ2-2; 8 nucleotides align to TRBD2. This CDR3 contains 11 residues. V trimming: 10 bases; J trimming: 15 bases; junction bases outside the gene matches: 10. Germline lookup yields CDR1 ENHRY and CDR2 SYGVKD.

This clone was seen more than once but under ten times. This sequence joins TRBV2 and TRBJ2-5; TRBD2 aligns across 9 bases. Trimming cost V 7 bases and J 0 bases; bases outside gene matches: 3. The CDR3 is 14 amino acids. Germline CDR1 and CDR2: SNHLY and FYNNEI. CDR3 DNA sequence: TGTGCCAGCAAGACTAGCGGTAACCAAGAGACCCAGTACTTC. It codes for CASKTSGNQETQYF.

The chain links TRBV4-1 to TRBJ2-3; D gene ambiguous. The CDR3 has 14 residues. Germline loops: CDR1 MGHRA, CDR2 YSYEKL. Trimming left V 1 base short and J 6 bases short, with 11 bases between. The CDR3 loop reads CASSQVMGLDTQYF. In DNA, the CDR3 is TGCGCCAGCAGCCAAGTTATGGGTCTTGATACGCAGTATTTT.

This clone was seen once. The chain recombines TRBV7-9 with TRBJ2-3; D remains ambiguous. The CDR3 totals 14 residues. Trimming shortened V by 1 base and J by 2 bases, and 7 bases separated the two germline ends. CDR1 and CDR2 (germline): SEHNR, FQNEAQ (reference sequence). The CDR3 region is CASSLDYSTDTQYF. The CDR3 DNA is TGTGCCAGCAGCTTAGATTATTCCACAGATACGCAGTATTTT.

At least ten counts were recorded for this clone. The chain joins TRBV10-1 to TRBJ1-1; the D gene is possibly TRBD1 (6 bases). The CDR3 extends over 13 amino acids. The germline gives CDR1 WNHNN, CDR2 SYGVQD (reference sequence). Trimming removed 6 bases from V and 5 bases from J, with 13 bases in between. DNA for the CDR3: TGCGCCAGCAGCTCGGACAGAGGGACTGAAGCTTTCTTT. Its translation is CASSSDRGTEAFF.

Regarding this clone: Other DNA sequences within the sample encode an identical CDR3. The CDR3: CASSKDLAGGRRETQYF. CDR3 in DNA: TGTGCCAGCAGCAAAGATCTAGCGGGAGGGCGGAGAGAGACCCAGTACTTC. This chain links TRBV7-2 with TRBJ2-5; 12 positions match TRBD2. The CDR3 runs 17 residues. Germline CDR1 is SGHTA and CDR2 is FQGNSA. The trim removed 5 bases at V and 4 bases at J, leaving 11 bases unmatched.

This clone was seen at least ten times. This sequence joins TRBV15 and TRBJ2-5, with 9 nucleotides matching TRBD1. The CDR3 sequence is 15 residues long. After removal of 7 bases from V and 2 bases from J, the junction contained 8 bases not matched to a gene. Germline V gene lookup returns CDR1 LNHNV and CDR2 YYDKDF (reference sequence). CDR3 nucleotide sequence: TGTGCCACCACCGAGGGACAGGGCGTTCAAGAGACCCAGTACTTC. Translating gives CATTEGQGVQETQYF.

This clone has just a few counts. The rearrangement uses TRBV5-1 and TRBJ2-5, with D perhaps assigned TRBD1 or TRBD2 (6 bases each). The CDR3 consists of 13 residues. V lost 1 base, J lost 5 bases, and 9 bases lay in between. The V gene's germline CDR1 is SGHRS and CDR2 YFSETQ. The CDR3 region has the DNA TGCGCCAGCAGCTTGAAAGGGGGGGAGACCCAGTACTTC. Translating it yields CASSLKGGETQYF. Variable domain in full (rest from reference TRBV5-1 and TRBJ2-5): KAGVTQTPRYLIKTRGQQVTLSCSPISGHRSVSWYQQTPGQGLQFLFEYFSETQRNKGNFPGRFSGRQFSNSRSEMNVSTLELGDSALYLCASSLKGGETQYFGPGTRLLVL.

The chain links TRBV5-6 to TRBJ2-1, with D possibly TRBD2 on 5 matching bases. The CDR3 runs 15 residues. Germline lookup yields CDR1 SGHDT and CDR2 YYEEEE. Deletions cut 6 bases from V and 5 bases from J, with 18 bases between. CDR3 protein: CASTLSGRGNNEQFF. Here the CDR3 DNA reads TGTGCCAGCACCCTTAGTGGGAGAGGGAACAATGAGCAGTTCTTC.

The chain combines TRBV6-1 with TRBJ1-3; the D is unclear. Trimming stripped 5 bases from V and 8 bases from J, with 7 bases between. This CDR3 is built from 11 residues. CDR1 and CDR2 (germline): MNHNS, SASEGT. The CDR3 DNA reads TGTGCCAGCAGTCAAGGATACACCATATATTTT. This translates into CASSQGYTIYF.

The rearrangement joins TRBV19 to TRBJ1-5; D may be TRBD1 (5 bases). CDR1 and CDR2 from the germline V gene are LNHDA and SQIVND (reference sequence). With 2 bases removed from V and 12 bases from J, the gap between germline ends came to 11 bases. The CDR3 runs 12 residues. The CDR3 DNA reads as TGTGCCAGTAGTATATCAGGGAGGCTCCAGCATTTT. Translated: CASSISGRLQHF.

The rearrangement joins TRBV6-1 to TRBJ2-4; 7 nucleotides agree with TRBD1. V shed 8 bases, J shed 9 bases, and the junction held 10 bases outside the gene matches. This CDR3 contains 13 residues. Germline V lookup: CDR1 MNHNS, CDR2 SASEGT. In DNA, the CDR3 is TGTGCCAGCTGGAGACAGGGCGCTGCCATTCAGTACTTC. It translates to CASWRQGAAIQYF.

This clone has more than one count but fewer than ten. The chain recombines TRBV4-1 with TRBJ1-5; the match to TRBD1 covers 8 bases. Trimming cost V 0 bases and J 3 bases; bases outside gene matches: 4. Germline CDR1 is MGHRA and CDR2 is YSYEKL. This CDR3 has 16 residues. CDR3 loop: CASSQEDRVVNQPQHF. The CDR3 nucleotides read TGCGCCAGCAGCCAAGAGGACAGGGTTGTCAATCAGCCCCAGCATTTT.

The genes are TRBV6-1 and TRBJ2-2, with D possibly being TRBD2 (6 bases). This CDR3 comprises 15 residues. Trimming took off 6 bases at V and 8 bases at J, with 19 bases between the two ends. Per germline, CDR1 MNHNS and CDR2 SASEGT. The chain's CDR3 is CASSAGQGWIGELFF. The CDR3 DNA sequence: TGTGCCAGCAGCGCGGGGCAGGGTTGGATAGGGGAGCTGTTTTTT.

This clone has more than one count but fewer than ten. In the same sample, other DNA sequences code for this CDR3. The V gene is TRBV10-3, the J gene TRBJ2-5; D is possibly TRBD2 (5 bases). The V end was cut by 5 bases, the J end by 4 bases, with 5 bases between. Germline V CDR1 and CDR2: ENHRY, SYGVKD. The CDR3 has 11 residues. This CDR3 reads CAISSGETQYF. The CDR3 DNA reads as TGTGCCATCAGTAGCGGAGAGACCCAGTACTTC.

The V and J genes are TRBV18 and TRBJ1-4; D is unresolved. CDR1 is KGHSH, CDR2 LQKENI, per germline. The CDR3 is 13 residues long. Trimming removed 3 bases at V and 8 bases at J, with 10 bases between. Written as DNA, the CDR3 is TGTGCCAGCTCACCGTCGCCCATAGAAAAACTGTTTTTT. Translated, it gives CASSPSPIEKLFF.

The chain couples TRBV29-1 to TRBJ1-1; D is undetermined. This CDR3 region has 13 residues. V lost 0 bases, J lost 0 bases, and 5 bases lay in between. Germline V gives CDR1 SQVTM, CDR2 ANQGSEA. The CDR3 here is CSVEENMNTEAFF. CDR3 in DNA: TGCAGCGTTGAAGAAAACATGAACACTGAAGCTTTCTTT. Together with reference TRBV29-1 and TRBJ1-1, the CDR3 gives the full variable domain: SAVISQKPSRDICQRGTSLTIQCQVDSQVTMMFWYRQQPGQSLTLIATANQGSEATYESGFVIDKFPISRPNLTFSTLTVSNMSPEDSSIYLCSVEENMNTEAFFGQGTRLTVV.

This chain links TRBV11-2 with TRBJ2-7; D tentatively fits TRBD1 or TRBD2 (5 bases each). This CDR3 is built from 15 residues. The V end lost 2 bases, the J end lost 5 bases, and 16 bases lay between the germline ends. In germline, CDR1 is SGHAT, CDR2 FQNNGV. This chain's CDR3 is CASSLRRDRTNEQYF. As DNA, the CDR3 is TGTGCCAGCAGCTTAAGAAGGGACCGAACTAACGAGCAGTACTTC.